This T cell receptor beta chain came from a study of control samples from healthy donors and cancer patients. This clone was found a few times. Sequenced by immunoSEQ multiplex PCR; TCRdb stores in-frame clones only, minus some. The table has 150,000 to 200,000 clones, roughly 94% seen once. Looked up from germline, CDR1 is ENHRY and CDR2 is SYGVKD. The V and J ends lost 11 bases and 0 bases respectively, with 20 bases between them. The CDR3 sequence is 17 residues long. This TCR was recovered from a woman between 35 and 50 years old in good health. The rearrangement uses TRBV10-3 and TRBJ1-6, with D possibly TRBD1 on 6 matching bases. Sequencing input: blood. The CDR3 loop reads CAVRDILSSSYNSPLHF. CDR3 bases: TGTGCCGTCCGGGACATCCTTTCTAGCTCCTATAATTCACCCCTCCACTTT.